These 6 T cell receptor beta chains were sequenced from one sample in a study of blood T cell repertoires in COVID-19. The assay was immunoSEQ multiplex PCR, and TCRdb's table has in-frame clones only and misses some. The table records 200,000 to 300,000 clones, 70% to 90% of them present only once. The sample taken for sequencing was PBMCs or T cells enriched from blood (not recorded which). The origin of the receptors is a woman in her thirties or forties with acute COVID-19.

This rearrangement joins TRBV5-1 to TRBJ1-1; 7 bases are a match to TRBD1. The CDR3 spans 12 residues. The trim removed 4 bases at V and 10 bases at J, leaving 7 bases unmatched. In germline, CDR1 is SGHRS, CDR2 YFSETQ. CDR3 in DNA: TGCGCCAGCAGCGTCGACAGGGTCTCAGCTTTCTTT. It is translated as CASSVDRVSAFF.

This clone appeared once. The DNA of the CDR3 is TGTGCCAGCAGCCAGGCGGGTGGAGTTGAAAAACTGTTTTTT. This encodes CASSQAGGVEKLFF. The chain employs TRBV11-2 and TRBJ1-4; D is unresolved. The CDR3 covers 14 residues. V lost 5 bases and J lost 7, with 14 bases in between. Germline V gene data show CDR1 as SGHAT and CDR2 as FQNNGV.

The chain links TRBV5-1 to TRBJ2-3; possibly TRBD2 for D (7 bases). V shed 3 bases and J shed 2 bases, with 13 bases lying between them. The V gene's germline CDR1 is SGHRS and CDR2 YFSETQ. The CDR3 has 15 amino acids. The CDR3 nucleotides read TGCGCCAGCAGCTCCGCGGGGGCAAACACAGATACGCAGTATTTT. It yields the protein CASSSAGANTDTQYF.

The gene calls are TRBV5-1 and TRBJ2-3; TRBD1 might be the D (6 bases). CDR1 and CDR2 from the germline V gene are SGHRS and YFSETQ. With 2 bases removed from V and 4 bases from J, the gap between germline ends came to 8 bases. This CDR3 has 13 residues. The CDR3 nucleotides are TGCGCCAGCAGCTTCCAGGGGCCAGATACGCAGTATTTT. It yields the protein CASSFQGPDTQYF.

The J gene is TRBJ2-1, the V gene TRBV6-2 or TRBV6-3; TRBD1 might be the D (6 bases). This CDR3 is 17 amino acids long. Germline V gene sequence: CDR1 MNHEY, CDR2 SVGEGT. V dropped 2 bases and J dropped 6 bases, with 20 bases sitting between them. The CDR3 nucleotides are TGTGCCAGCAGTTACGGTAGTGGGACACTTAGGGGCAATGAGCAGTTCTTC. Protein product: CASSYGSGTLRGNEQFF.

CDR3: CASRSSDGDNYGYTF. CDR3 nucleotides: TGTGCCAGTAGATCCTCGGACGGGGATAACTATGGCTACACCTTC. The rearrangement links TRBV19 to TRBJ1-2; D not resolved. The CDR3 is made up of 15 amino acids. Per the germline V gene, CDR1 is LNHDA and CDR2 is SQIVND (reference sequence). V was trimmed by 6 bases and J by 1 base, leaving 15 bases between them.